The 3 T cell receptor beta chains presented below share a single source sample, sequenced in a study of blood T cell repertoires in COVID-19. The table came from immunoSEQ multiplex PCR; TCRdb's copy has only in-frame clones and leaves some out. In the table there are more than 100,000 clones, roughly 83% of which are singletons. The specimen was peripheral blood. These receptors were obtained from a woman aged 80 or older with acute or convalescent COVID-19.

This chain uses TRBV10-3 with TRBJ1-5; TRBD1 is a possible D gene (5 bases). CDR3 length: 14 residues. V dropped 6 bases and J dropped 4 bases, with 13 bases sitting between them. In germline, CDR1 is ENHRY, CDR2 SYGVKD. For the CDR3, the DNA is TGTGCCATCAGCCCCGCCGGGGGAAATCAGCCCCAGCATTTT. This translates into CAISPAGGNQPQHF.

This clone showed up just once. The V call is TRBV2, the J call TRBJ2-5; 10 bases line up with TRBD1. V dropped 3 bases and J dropped 3; count of bases not matched to a gene: 4. Germline V CDR1 and CDR2: SNHLY, FYNNEI. This CDR3 comprises 15 residues. CDR3 in amino acids: CASSDRGTGEETQYF. CDR3 coding DNA: TGTGCCAGCAGTGACAGGGGGACAGGGGAAGAGACCCAGTACTTC. The complete variable domain, with remaining parts taken from reference TRBV2 and TRBJ2-5, reads EPEVTQTPSHQVTQMGQEVILRCVPISNHLYFYWYRQILGQKVEFLVSFYNNEISEKSEIFDDQFSVERPDGSNFTLKIRSTKLEDSAMYFCASSDRGTGEETQYFGPGTRLLVL.

V and J are TRBV2 and TRBJ1-5; D call uncertain. The CDR3 contains 14 residues. Germline V gives CDR1 SNHLY, CDR2 FYNNEI. Deletions cut 2 bases from V and 0 bases from J, with 5 bases between. The CDR3 region has the DNA TGTGCCAGCAGTGAACTTCGTAGCAATCAGCCCCAGCATTTT. Its translation is CASSELRSNQPQHF.